This passage covers 32 T cell receptor beta chains from one sample sequenced in a study of beta chain features in type 1 diabetes. Study outcomes and limitations: When Type 1 diabetes patients were examined, their TCRB CDR3s proved moderately but significantly shorter in all four CD4+ subsets.

These receptors have no identified antigens. Investigators reverse transcribed all isolated RNA, so they sequenced expressed TCRB transcripts. The data were produced by immunoSEQ multiplex PCR, yet TCRdb's version contains in-frame clones alone and is incomplete. Among around 120,000 clones listed, around 15% were seen once. Sequencing was carried out using central memory CD4+ T cells from blood. The source of these receptors is a man aged 18 to 29 with type 1 diabetes.

V is TRBV7-2 and J is TRBJ2-3; 7 bases are shared with TRBD2. The germline V gene encodes CDR1 SGHTA and CDR2 FQGNSA. The CDR3 is 16 residues long. The J segment lost 1 base and the V segment lost 6 bases, leaving 10 bases of the junction unmatched. CDR3 sequence: CASRLRGGSGTDTQYF. CDR3 nucleotides: TGTGCCAGCAGACTTCGGGGAGGGAGTGGCACAGATACGCAGTATTTT.

This clone was counted only a few times. The chain is built from TRBV11-2 and TRBJ2-2; weak D call: TRBD2 (6 bases). Trimming removed 7 bases from V and 8 bases from J, with 20 bases in between. This CDR3 contains 15 residues. CDR1 is SGHAT, CDR2 FQNNGV, per germline. The CDR3 DNA is TGTGCCAGCACGCCGCGCAGGCGGGATTATGGGGAGCTGTTTTTT. Protein: CASTPRRRDYGELFF.

The chain joins TRBV7-2 to TRBJ1-2; 7 bases agree with TRBD1. Unmatched junction bases numbered 11, after V lost 5 bases and J lost 5 bases. CDR3 length equals 15 residues. The germline V gene encodes CDR1 SGHTA and CDR2 FQGNSA. Here the CDR3 DNA reads TGTGCCAGCAGCCCTCGACAGGGCTGGGGATATGGCTACACCTTC. It yields the protein CASSPRQGWGYGYTF.

This clone came up a few times. This rearrangement joins TRBV29-1 to TRBJ2-4, with D hard to call. The V and J ends lost 5 bases and 0 bases respectively, with 14 bases between them. The CDR3 length is 15 residues. CDR1 and CDR2 from the germline V gene are SQVTM and ANQGSEA. As DNA, the CDR3 is TGCAGCGTTCCCGACGGTGATCTAGCCAAAAACATTCAGTACTTC. It codes for CSVPDGDLAKNIQYF.

CDR3 protein: CASSYPAAVNEKLFF. DNA of the CDR3: TGTGCCAGCAGTTACCCTGCAGCCGTCAATGAAAAACTGTTTTTT. The chain recombines TRBV6-5 with TRBJ1-4; D call uncertain. This CDR3 is built from 15 residues. The V end lost 2 bases, the J end lost 5 bases, and 12 bases lay between the germline ends. Germline V gene lookup returns CDR1 MNHEY and CDR2 SVGAGI.

V is TRBV27 and J is TRBJ2-5; TRBD2 is a possible D gene (5 bases). Germline V gene lookup returns CDR1 MNHEY and CDR2 SMNVEV (reference sequence). This CDR3 has 13 residues. Trimming took 4 bases from V and 7 from J, leaving 13 bases between them. CDR3: CASSWNPGLTQYF. The CDR3, as DNA: TGTGCCAGCAGTTGGAACCCGGGATTGACCCAGTACTTC.

J is TRBJ2-1 and V is TRBV6-1; D gene uncertain. The germline gives CDR1 MNHNS, CDR2 SASEGT. This CDR3 is built from 10 residues. The germline V and J ends were trimmed by 2 bases and 9 bases, with 2 bases remaining between them. The CDR3 reads CASSEREQFF. The CDR3 region has the DNA TGTGCCAGCAGTGAACGTGAGCAGTTCTTC.

This clone was counted only a few times. This sequence joins TRBV7-9 and TRBJ2-5; weak D call: TRBD2 (6 bases). V lost 5 bases, J lost 5 bases, and 15 bases lay in between. CDR1 SEHNR and CDR2 FQNEAQ come from the germline V gene (reference sequence). The CDR3 contains 14 residues. CDR3 protein: CASSQKTSGETQYF. The CDR3 DNA sequence: TGTGCCAGCAGCCAAAAGACTAGTGGGGAGACCCAGTACTTC.

With regard to this clone: The junction departs from germline at one end; a sequencing error may be responsible. V usage is TRBV7-6 and J usage is TRBJ2-5; D remains unclear. The germline V gene has CDR1 SGHVS and CDR2 FNYEAQ. The CDR3 consists of 13 residues. The CDR3 loop is CASSLSRSSLVNF. Written as DNA, the CDR3 is TGTGCCAGCAGCTTATCAAGGTCCAGCCTAGTGAACTTC.

This chain uses TRBV7-2 with TRBJ2-1, with D tentatively TRBD2 (7 bases). This CDR3 has 13 residues. Germline CDR1 SGHTA, CDR2 FQGNSA. Trimming left V 5 bases short and J 8 bases short, with 13 bases between. This chain's CDR3 is CASSLGAGDEQFF. The CDR3 DNA is TGTGCCAGCAGCCTGGGGGCGGGGGATGAGCAGTTCTTC.

This clone was detected a few times. The V call is TRBV7-2, the J call TRBJ2-3; 16 bases are a match to TRBD2. Germline trimming cut 0 bases from V and 4 bases from J; bases unmatched to any gene: 4. This CDR3 is built from 18 residues. Germline V lookup: CDR1 SGHTA, CDR2 FQGNSA. For the CDR3, the DNA is TGTGCCAGCAGCTTAGCGGGACTAGCGGGAGGGCTGCCAGATACGCAGTATTTT. Translated: CASSLAGLAGGLPDTQYF.

The V call is TRBV30, the J call TRBJ2-5; tentatively, D is TRBD1 (6 bases). CDR1 GTSNPN and CDR2 SVGIG come from the germline V gene (reference sequence). V shed 5 bases and J shed 3 bases, with 13 bases lying between them. This CDR3 is built from 13 residues. DNA of the CDR3: TGTGCCTGGGTAGGAGCAGGGGAAGAGACCCAGTACTTC. Protein sequence: CAWVGAGEETQYF. Based on the CDR3 plus reference TRBV30 and TRBJ2-5, the full variable domain is SQTIHQWPATLVQPVGSPLSLECTVEGTSNPNLYWYRQAAGRGLQLLFYSVGIGQISSEVPQNLSASRPQDRQFILSSKKLLLSDSGFYLCAWVGAGEETQYFGPGTRLLVL.

This clone was counted many times. This rearrangement joins TRBV2 to TRBJ2-1, with 10 bases matching TRBD2. The CDR3 totals 16 residues. V was pared by 5 bases and J by 1 base, with 5 bases of the junction left unmatched. Germline V gene sequence: CDR1 SNHLY, CDR2 FYNNEI. The CDR3 loop reads CASSISGGRSYNEQFF. The CDR3 DNA follows: TGTGCCAGCAGTATTAGCGGGGGGCGATCCTACAATGAGCAGTTCTTC.

The chain employs TRBV20-1 and TRBJ2-5, with D hard to call. The end of the DNA is better explained by TRBJ2-7, so the J call may be wrong. Germline loops: CDR1 DFQATT, CDR2 SNEGSKA (reference sequence). The CDR3 length is 10 residues. CDR3 DNA sequence: TGCAGTGTAACGGACTACGAGCAGTACTTC. Amino acids: CSVTDYEQYF.

The table lists this clone with many counts. V is TRBV18 and J is TRBJ2-1; 10 bases fit TRBD2. V dropped 3 bases and J dropped 0; count of bases not matched to a gene: 8. CDR1 and CDR2 from the germline V gene are KGHSH and LQKENI. This CDR3 region has 18 residues. The CDR3, as DNA: TGTGCCAGCTCACCCACTAGCGGGGACCCTCGCTCCTACAATGAGCAGTTCTTC. Translated, it gives CASSPTSGDPRSYNEQFF.

This clone has a handful of counts. The genes are TRBV7-2 and TRBJ2-7; the match to TRBD2 covers 11 bases. The CDR3 consists of 15 residues. With 5 bases clipped from V and 0 bases from J, the junction kept 3 bases outside the gene matches. The germline V gene has CDR1 SGHTA and CDR2 FQGNSA. The CDR3 nucleotides read TGTGCCAGCAGCCCGACTAGCGGGGTCTCCTACGAGCAGTACTTC. Translation: CASSPTSGVSYEQYF.

This chain connects TRBV19 to TRBJ2-3; possible D gene TRBD1, 6 bases. CDR1 is LNHDA, CDR2 SQIVND, per germline (reference sequence). V lost 4 bases, J lost 5 bases, and 7 bases lay in between. The CDR3 extends over 12 amino acids. The CDR3 DNA reads as TGTGCCAGTAGTAAAGGGGGAGATACGCAGTATTTT. Translation: CASSKGGDTQYF.

The chain couples TRBV4-3 to TRBJ2-4; 7 bases line up with TRBD2. Germline V lookup: CDR1 LGHNA, CDR2 YSLEER. The CDR3 contains 19 residues. V gave up 1 base and J gave up 4 bases; unmatched junction bases: 16. CDR3 residues: CASSQVGGRQFTLKNIQYF. The CDR3 bases are TGCGCCAGCAGCCAAGTCGGGGGGAGACAGTTCACATTAAAAAACATTCAGTACTTC.

J is TRBJ2-3 and V is TRBV7-2; D is uncertain. V gave up 1 base and J gave up 1 base, with 12 bases separating them. The CDR3 contains 16 residues. The germline CDR1 and CDR2 sequences are SGHTA and FQGNSA. CDR3 bases: TGTGCCAGCAGCTTAGAGGCTAGACAAGGCACAGATACGCAGTATTTT. It translates to CASSLEARQGTDTQYF.

This clone was seen at least ten times. The chain is built from TRBV2 and TRBJ2-1; TRBD1 aligns across 9 bases. The CDR3 sequence is 15 residues long. Per the germline V gene, CDR1 is SNHLY and CDR2 is FYNNEI. V shed 2 bases and J 5 bases; nucleotides not matched to a gene: 4. In DNA, the CDR3 is TGTGCCAGCAGTGAACTGGGACAGGGCCACAATGAGCAGTTCTTC. Translation gives CASSELGQGHNEQFF.

This clone turned up a few times. The rearrangement links TRBV5-1 to TRBJ2-4, with D perhaps matching TRBD2 (6 bases). The germline gives CDR1 SGHRS, CDR2 YFSETQ. V dropped 0 bases and J dropped 7 bases, with 17 bases sitting between them. The CDR3 extends over 16 amino acids. The CDR3 coding sequence is TGCGCCAGCAGCTTGGTAGGGGCCCTGGAGGGGAACATTCAGTACTTC. Amino acid sequence: CASSLVGALEGNIQYF. Full variable domain (missing parts from reference TRBV5-1 and TRBJ2-4): KAGVTQTPRYLIKTRGQQVTLSCSPISGHRSVSWYQQTPGQGLQFLFEYFSETQRNKGNFPGRFSGRQFSNSRSEMNVSTLELGDSALYLCASSLVGALEGNIQYFGAGTRLSVL.

The chain joins TRBV28 to TRBJ2-5; possibly TRBD1 for D (5 bases). CDR1 is MDHEN, CDR2 SYDVKM, per germline. This CDR3 is 14 amino acids long. Deletions cut 5 bases from V and 3 bases from J, with 13 bases between. In DNA, the CDR3 is TGTGCCAGCAGTCCCGGTGACAGAAAAGAGACCCAGTACTTC. Translating it yields CASSPGDRKETQYF. The full variable domain, rest sourced from reference TRBV28 and TRBJ2-5, is DVKVTQSSRYLVKRTGEKVFLECVQDMDHENMFWYRQDPGLGLRLIYFSYDVKMKEKGDIPEGYSVSREKKERFSLILESASTNQTSMYLCASSPGDRKETQYFGPGTRLLVL.

The chain recombines TRBV18 with TRBJ2-1; 10 bases line up with TRBD1. The CDR3 runs 14 residues. CDR1 and CDR2 (germline): KGHSH, LQKENI. V was pared by 3 bases and J by 7 bases, with 3 bases of the junction left unmatched. For the CDR3, the DNA is TGTGCCAGCTCACCGGGACAGGGGAGGAATGAGCAGTTCTTC. Translated: CASSPGQGRNEQFF.

This clone has only a few counts. The chain has TRBV30 and TRBJ1-1, with TRBD1 as a possible D gene (5 bases). The germline V gene has CDR1 GTSNPN and CDR2 SVGIG (reference sequence). This CDR3 is built from 13 residues. V was cut by 4 bases and J by 4 bases, with 13 bases left in between. As DNA, the CDR3 is TGTGCCTGGAAAACCTCGGGGGGCACTGAAGCTTTCTTT. This encodes CAWKTSGGTEAFF. The whole variable domain, filled in from reference TRBV30 and TRBJ1-1, reads SQTIHQWPATLVQPVGSPLSLECTVEGTSNPNLYWYRQAAGRGLQLLFYSVGIGQISSEVPQNLSASRPQDRQFILSSKKLLLSDSGFYLCAWKTSGGTEAFFGQGTRLTVV.

The chain uses TRBV29-1 and TRBJ1-1; maybe TRBD1 (6 bases). V lost 7 bases to trimming and J lost 5 bases, with 17 bases between them. Germline lookup yields CDR1 SQVTM and CDR2 ANQGSEA. This CDR3 contains 13 residues. The CDR3, as DNA: TGCAGCGCCCGACGGGGGGGGCAGACTGAAGCTTTCTTT. This codes for CSARRGGQTEAFF.

The V call is TRBV5-4, the J call TRBJ2-5; D not certain. The CDR3 contains 11 residues. From germline, CDR1 is SGHNT and CDR2 YYREEE (reference sequence). V gave up 9 bases and J gave up 1 base, with 7 bases separating them. CDR3 in DNA: TGTGCCACCACCCGCCAAGAGACCCAGTACTTC. Translating gives CATTRQETQYF.

This clone was counted a few times. The chain links TRBV6-5 to TRBJ2-3, with TRBD1 identical over 9 bases. Germline trimming cut 2 bases from V and 5 bases from J; bases unmatched to any gene: 5. CDR3 length equals 15 residues. The germline CDR1 and CDR2 sequences are MNHEY and SVGAGI. The CDR3 reads CASSYRTGAGDTQYF. DNA for the CDR3: TGTGCCAGCAGTTACCGGACAGGGGCGGGAGATACGCAGTATTTT.

The genes are TRBV29-1 and TRBJ1-2, with 7 bases aligning to TRBD1. This CDR3 region has 9 residues. J gave up 9 bases and V 6 bases, and 1 base lay outside the gene matches. CDR1 is SQVTM, CDR2 ANQGSEA, per germline. The CDR3 DNA is TGCAGCGTACAGGGGAGCTACACCTTC. It yields the protein CSVQGSYTF.

The rearrangement uses TRBV5-4 and TRBJ2-7; D might be TRBD1 (6 bases). V was cut by 4 bases and J by 3 bases, with 8 bases left in between. Germline V CDR1 and CDR2: SGHNT, YYREEE (reference sequence). This CDR3 spans 12 amino acids. This CDR3 reads CASSVDSYEQYF. The CDR3 nucleotides are TGTGCCAGCAGCGTGGACAGCTACGAGCAGTACTTC. The variable domain in full, with the rest retrieved from reference TRBV5-4 and TRBJ2-7, is ETGVTQSPTHLIKTRGQQVTLRCSSQSGHNTVSWYQQALGQGPQFIFQYYREEENGRGNFPPRFSGLQFPNYSSELNVNALELDDSALYLCASSVDSYEQYFGPGTRLTVT.

The V and J genes are TRBV6-5 and TRBJ1-1; the D is unclear. Trimming cost V 1 base and J 1 base, with 10 bases left between them. The germline CDR1 and CDR2 sequences are MNHEY and SVGAGI. The CDR3 has 15 amino acids. The CDR3 coding sequence is TGTGCCAGCAGTTACTTCCCGGGAGGGAACACTGAAGCTTTCTTT. It translates to CASSYFPGGNTEAFF.

The rearrangement uses TRBV7-2 and TRBJ2-3; TRBD2 might be the D (5 bases). Germline V gives CDR1 SGHTA, CDR2 FQGNSA. The CDR3 is 14 residues long. Trimming removed 3 bases from V and 5 bases from J, with 12 bases in between. The CDR3 DNA reads as TGTGCCAGCAGCTTTTCCGGGGTGGGAGATACGCAGTATTTT. It is translated as CASSFSGVGDTQYF. The variable domain in full, with the rest retrieved from reference TRBV7-2 and TRBJ2-3, is GAGVSQSPSNKVTEKGKDVELRCDPISGHTALYWYRQSLGQGLEFLIYFQGNSAPDKSGLPSDRFSAERTGGSVSTLTIQRTQQEDSAVYLCASSFSGVGDTQYFGPGTRLTVL.

This clone was counted between two and nine times. A clone one base away is much larger, so this may be a read error. The chain has TRBV2 and TRBJ2-7; D assignment may be TRBD1 or TRBD2 (7 bases each). The CDR3 covers 13 residues. Germline V CDR1 and CDR2: SNHLY, FYNNEI. Between the trimmed V and J ends, which lost 9 bases and 2 bases, there was a span of 14 bases. The CDR3 DNA reads TGTGCCAGGGGCAGGGGGGGCACCTACGAGCAGTACTTC. This codes for CARGRGGTYEQYF.